The rows below give T cell receptor beta chains drawn from one sample of a study of OX40 agonist ivuxolimab in advanced cancers. Using immunoSEQ multiplex PCR, the repertoire was profiled, and TCRdb retains in-frame clones only, with some absent. The sample carries about 64,000 clones, approximately 80% recorded once. The specimen comprised CD4+ or CD8+ T cells sorted from blood, sampled in a trial of the OX40 agonist ivuxolimab. The receptors were gathered from an adult with an advanced solid tumor such as melanoma, head and neck, liver or kidney cancer. CDR3s leave out the opening cysteine and the closing phenylalanine or tryptophan. The order of the fields is clone size, J gene, V gene, CDR3 protein. A row's size may be missing; if present it is once, few, many or a size class.

. | TRBJ1-4 | TRBV6-4 | ASREGDRNNEKLF
. | TRBJ2-3 | TRBV5-4 | ASSLAAQRTYTDTQY
. | TRBJ2-5 | TRBV19 | ASSLESMGTQY
. | TRBJ1-3 | TRBV11-3 | ASSSRTGGTGNTIY
. | TRBJ2-7 | TRBV7-2 | ASSKQGSGYEQY
. | TRBJ2-7 | TRBV2 | ASSVPLDTPSYEQY
few | TRBJ1-5 | TRBV7-2 | ASKKPDSNQPQH
. | TRBJ2-3 | TRBV11-1 | ASSPVVDTQY
. | TRBJ1-1 | TRBV19 | ASTVTGGTEAF
. | TRBJ2-5 | TRBV28 | ASSQQGPDQY
. | TRBJ2-7 | TRBV21-1 | ASSKKGAYEQY
. | TRBJ1-3 | TRBV30 | AWSISFSGNTIY
. | TRBJ2-7 | TRBV27 | ASSYTGEDEQY
. | TRBJ1-4 | TRBV5-1 | ASSLGDSQEKLF
few | TRBJ2-7 | TRBV5-1 | ASSSDGQGAFEKQY
once | TRBJ1-1 | TRBV5-5 | ASSLGGNTEAF
. | TRBJ2-3 | TRBV5-6 | ASSLAVKAGTDTQY
. | TRBJ2-3 | TRBV1 | TSSQDTRQAQY
. | TRBJ1-2 | TRBV2 | ASSEHTGLSYGYT
. | TRBJ2-6 | TRBV4-1 | ASSFSLNPGQGARGANVLT
. | TRBJ1-1 | TRBV5-8 | ASSFRGTEAF
. | TRBJ1-3 | TRBV30 | AWSAGGQGNTIY
once | TRBJ1-5 | TRBV7-2 | ASSLVGEGSQPQH
. | TRBJ2-7 | TRBV6-5 | ASSYSTSGGYEQY
. | TRBJ2-5 | TRBV5-4 | ASSLTGEETQY
. | TRBJ1-3 | TRBV4-3 | ASSPRVGQGNTIY
. | TRBJ1-5 | TRBV10-2 | ASSGGRESNQPQH
. | TRBJ2-1 | TRBV18 | ASSPPFNEQF
. | TRBJ2-7 | TRBV11-2 | ASSLNTGTNYEQY
. | TRBJ2-2 | TRBV7-2 | ASSLRGTGELF
. | TRBJ2-1 | TRBV7-9 | ASASGRTNEQF
. | TRBJ2-2 | TRBV11-2 | ASGRVQGKAGELF
. | TRBJ2-7 | TRBV15 | ATSREPTGLYEQY
. | TRBJ2-5 | TRBV11-2 | ASSLVGLGTQY
. | TRBJ1-4 | TRBV6-5 | ASSSLGGVNEKLF
. | TRBJ2-3 | TRBV11-3 | ASSLAQDIDTQY
. | TRBJ1-3 | TRBV5-6 | ASSSLGQGPGNTIY
. | TRBJ1-2 | TRBV9 | ASSNPPGGYT
once | TRBJ1-1 | TRBV4-3 | ASSQENVPNTEAF
few | TRBJ2-5 | TRBV7-9 | ASSLQTGGETQY
. | TRBJ2-7 | TRBV5-1 | ASSLQGATYEQY
once | TRBJ1-2 | TRBV6-6 | ASREGGDYGYT
. | TRBJ2-7 | TRBV4-3 | ASSQEFGSPTQQY
. | TRBJ1-3 | TRBV2 | ASSPLTGNFGNTIY
. | TRBJ2-1 | TRBV7-9 | ASSPQGNEQF